The clone carrying this T cell receptor (beta chain) was recorded only once. Each CDR3 protein gets one entry after TCRdb re-called the RT-PCR reads with MiXCR. The table lists about 960,000 distinct CDR3 sequences, around 17% of them singletons. V lost 1 base, J lost 4 bases, and 16 bases lay in between. From germline, CDR1 is LGHNA and CDR2 YNFKEQ. This CDR3 spans 16 amino acids. These data belong to a study of patients and donors after allogeneic stem cell transplantation. The receptor was derived from a human donor who was either an allogeneic HSCT recipient or a stem cell or donor lymphocyte infusion donor (not recorded which). It is not recorded whose cells these are; they may come from a transplant donor. The chain combines TRBV4-2 with TRBJ1-2; D is unclear. The sample comprised blood, either unsorted or a sorted T cell fraction (not recorded which). The CDR3 loop is CASSQGEDRPLYGYTF. CDR3 sequence (DNA): TGTGCCAGCAGCCAAGGAGAGGACCGACCTCTCTATGGCTACACCTTC.